Following are 32 T cell receptor beta chains from one sample sequenced in a study of cytomegalovirus exposure and HLA in healthy donors (dated by TCRdb to 2016 to 2017). Library preparation employed the immunoSEQ multiplex PCR assay. For the multiplex PCR, a mixture combining 60 forward primers for TCR Vbeta segments and 13 reverse primers for TCR Jbeta segments was used. As stored in TCRdb, this immuneACCESS dataset retains in-frame rearrangements with V and J assigned. A fraction of the clones does not appear; measured against another copy, unresolved V genes explain less than half of the discrepancy, and the remainder lacks a known reason. The sample yields 150,000 or so clones; 70% to 90% were counted once. The ten largest clones capture roughly 2% of the sample. Sequencing was carried out using PBMCs. The source of these receptors is a woman aged 18-29 years in good health and CMV-seronegative.

The rearrangement links TRBV6-1 to TRBJ2-7; D perhaps matches TRBD1 (5 bases). The CDR3 is made up of 15 amino acids. Germline CDR1 reads MNHNS; CDR2 reads SASEGT. Trimming stripped 0 bases from V and 0 bases from J, with 9 bases between. The CDR3: CASSEAKQVSYEQYF. The CDR3 DNA reads as TGTGCCAGCAGTGAAGCTAAACAGGTCTCCTACGAGCAGTACTTC.

This chain uses TRBV6-1 with TRBJ2-1, with 9 bases aligning to TRBD2. With V trimmed by 5 bases and J by 8 bases, 10 bases remained unmatched. This CDR3 spans 15 amino acids. In germline, CDR1 is MNHNS, CDR2 SASEGT. The CDR3 reads CASSPWRGGRDEQFF. The CDR3, as DNA: TGTGCCAGCAGTCCGTGGCGGGGGGGCAGGGATGAGCAGTTCTTC.

In regard to this clone: The junction does not match germline at one end; this may be a read error. This rearrangement joins TRBV27 to TRBJ2-7, with a tentative D call TRBD2 (7 bases). Germline V gene data show CDR1 as MNHEY and CDR2 as SMNVEV (reference sequence). This CDR3 is 17 amino acids long. CDR3 in DNA: TGTGCCAGCAGATTATGGGGCAAAGGGGGAGGGATGTACGAGCAGTACTTC. This gives the protein CASRLWGKGGGMYEQYF.

The V call is TRBV2, the J call TRBJ1-1; 11 bases align to TRBD1. CDR1 is SNHLY, CDR2 FYNNEI, per germline. This CDR3 has 14 residues. V lost 5 bases, J lost 4 bases, and 3 bases stayed unmatched. The CDR3 nucleotides are TGTGCCAGCAGTAGGACAGGGGGCGTCACTGAAGCTTTCTTT. Its protein is CASSRTGGVTEAFF.

This chain uses TRBV5-1 with TRBJ1-6; TRBD1 matches 11 bases. J lost 6 bases, V lost 5 bases, and 7 bases had no gene match. The CDR3 covers 16 residues. From germline, CDR1 is SGHRS and CDR2 YFSETQ. The CDR3 DNA sequence: TGCGCCAGCAGGCGGACAGGGGGCGCGTTTAATTCACCCCTCCACTTT. Encoded protein: CASRRTGGAFNSPLHF.

The chain links TRBV5-6 to TRBJ2-2, with a possible D match to TRBD1 (7 bases). The CDR3 consists of 16 residues. V dropped 4 bases and J dropped 3 bases, with 16 bases sitting between them. Germline V gene data show CDR1 as SGHDT and CDR2 as YYEEEE. CDR3 protein: CASSLGGQWDTGELFF. In nucleotides, the CDR3 is TGTGCCAGCAGCCTCGGGGGACAGTGGGACACCGGGGAGCTGTTTTTT.

This chain links TRBV27 with TRBJ2-7; D may be TRBD2 (7 bases). CDR3 length equals 13 residues. V lost 3 bases, J lost 8 bases, and 14 bases lay in between. In germline, CDR1 is MNHEY, CDR2 SMNVEV (reference sequence). The CDR3 sequence: CASSFQGRAQQYF. The CDR3 DNA reads as TGTGCCAGCAGTTTTCAGGGGAGGGCTCAGCAGTACTTC.

This clone was counted at least ten times. The gene calls are TRBV5-4 and TRBJ1-1; D is undetermined. The CDR3 extends over 13 amino acids. Germline CDR1 and CDR2: SGHNT and YYREEE (reference sequence). V was shortened by 0 bases and J by 0 bases, with 3 bases between the two germline ends. The CDR3 region has the DNA TGTGCCAGCAGCTTGGGGCTGAACACTGAAGCTTTCTTT. This gives the protein CASSLGLNTEAFF. The full variable domain, rest sourced from reference TRBV5-4 and TRBJ1-1, is ETGVTQSPTHLIKTRGQQVTLRCSSQSGHNTVSWYQQALGQGPQFIFQYYREEENGRGNFPPRFSGLQFPNYSSELNVNALELDDSALYLCASSLGLNTEAFFGQGTRLTVV.

V gene TRBV29-1 combines with J gene TRBJ2-7; TRBD1 matches at 9 bases. CDR1 SQVTM and CDR2 ANQGSEA come from the germline V gene. V shed 2 bases, J shed 6 bases, and the junction held 8 bases outside the gene matches. The CDR3 spans 14 residues. CDR3 in amino acids: CSVELYRTGAEQYF. CDR3 DNA: TGCAGCGTTGAACTATATCGGACAGGGGCCGAGCAGTACTTC.

The V call is TRBV18, the J call TRBJ2-3; TRBD1 matches at 10 bases. Unmatched junction bases numbered 9, after V lost 6 bases and J lost 6 bases. The CDR3 is 15 amino acids. Germline CDR1 KGHSH, CDR2 LQKENI. The CDR3 reads CASSYPTGGIDTQYF. The CDR3 bases are TGTGCCAGCTCGTATCCGACAGGGGGCATTGATACGCAGTATTTT.

This sequence joins TRBV9 and TRBJ2-7, with 8 bases identical to TRBD1. Germline CDR1 and CDR2: SGDLS and YYNGEE. The J segment lost 3 bases and the V segment lost 4 bases, leaving 9 bases of the junction unmatched. The length of the CDR3 is 15 residues. The CDR3, as DNA: TGTGCCAGCAGCCCCACAGGGGGACCTGACTACGAGCAGTACTTC. Protein sequence: CASSPTGGPDYEQYF.

The gene calls are TRBV5-1 and TRBJ2-1; TRBD2 matches 9 bases. The CDR3 loop spans 15 amino acids. V dropped 4 bases and J dropped 8; count of bases not matched to a gene: 10. CDR1 is SGHRS and CDR2 is YFSETQ in the germline V gene. The CDR3 nucleotides read TGCGCCAGCAGCCCGGCGGCGGGAGGGACTGATGAGCAGTTCTTC. As protein: CASSPAAGGTDEQFF.

This clone was observed a handful of times. This sequence may be a read error, since a much larger clone differs from it by one base. The CDR3 nucleotides read TGTTCCAGCAGCTCAGGGACTCCTTCCTACGAGCAGTACTTC. Translated: CSSSSGTPSYEQYF. J is TRBJ2-5 and V is TRBV7-9, with D tentatively TRBD2 (6 bases). The J call is uncertain, as TRBJ2-7 better fits the DNA end. Germline CDR1 is SEHNR and CDR2 is FQNEAQ (reference sequence). The CDR3 has 14 residues.

This chain joins TRBV28 and TRBJ2-2; TRBD1 is a possible D gene (6 bases). The V end lost 4 bases, the J end lost 5 bases, and 11 bases lay between the germline ends. CDR3 length: 14 residues. Looked up from germline, CDR1 is MDHEN and CDR2 is SYDVKM. CDR3 region: CASSSGQITGELFF. CDR3 coding DNA: TGTGCCAGCAGTTCCGGACAGATTACCGGGGAGCTGTTTTTT.

V and J are TRBV27 and TRBJ2-7; D gene unclear. This CDR3 region has 14 residues. Germline CDR1 is MNHEY and CDR2 is SMNVEV (reference sequence). Trimming left V 3 bases short and J 1 base short, with 10 bases between. CDR3 residues: CASSFASSSYEQYF. CDR3 nucleotides: TGTGCCAGCAGTTTTGCGTCGTCTTCCTACGAGCAGTACTTC.

The chain links TRBV7-8 to TRBJ2-3; 7 positions agree with TRBD2. Unmatched junction bases numbered 10, after V lost 1 base and J lost 6 bases. The CDR3 totals 16 residues. In germline, CDR1 is SGHVS, CDR2 FQNEAQ. The CDR3 is CASSLETGGRGDTQYF. For the CDR3, the DNA is TGTGCCAGCAGCTTAGAAACCGGTGGGAGGGGTGATACGCAGTATTTT.

V usage is TRBV7-3 and J usage is TRBJ2-1; 11 nucleotides align to TRBD2. Trimming at V came to 6 bases and at J to 5 bases, leaving 6 bases not matched to a gene. The V gene's germline CDR1 is SGHTA and CDR2 FQGTGA. The CDR3 runs 15 residues. CDR3 sequence: CASSNGLAGDNEQFF. Written as DNA, the CDR3 is TGTGCCAGCAGTAATGGACTAGCGGGTGACAATGAGCAGTTCTTC.

The chain is built from TRBV5-4 and TRBJ2-3, with 7 bases that match TRBD1. Germline V CDR1 and CDR2: SGHNT, YYREEE (reference sequence). The CDR3 runs 16 residues. The trim removed 3 bases at V and 2 bases at J, leaving 9 bases unmatched. For the CDR3, the DNA is TGTGCCAGCAGCTGGGCGGACAGGCAGTACACAGATACGCAGTATTTT. It encodes CASSWADRQYTDTQYF.

The chain uses TRBV4-1 and TRBJ2-7; 12 bases align to TRBD2. The V and J ends lost 3 bases and 4 bases, in that order; junction bases with no gene match: 4. The CDR3 consists of 15 residues. CDR1 is MGHRA and CDR2 is YSYEKL in the germline V gene. This CDR3 is CASSQTSGSSYEQYF. CDR3 sequence (DNA): TGCGCCAGCAGCCAGACTAGCGGGAGCTCTTACGAGCAGTACTTC.

The V gene is TRBV9, the J gene TRBJ1-2; D gene unclear. Germline CDR1 and CDR2: SGDLS and YYNGEE. The CDR3 totals 15 residues. Trimming removed 0 bases from V and 0 bases from J, with 9 bases in between. CDR3 sequence: CASSVGRSANYGYTF. As DNA, the CDR3 is TGTGCCAGCAGCGTAGGGCGGTCCGCTAACTATGGCTACACCTTC.

The genes are TRBV7-9 and TRBJ2-7, with TRBD1 matching over 9 bases. This CDR3 is built from 15 residues. V trimming: 5 bases; J trimming: 3 bases; junction bases outside the gene matches: 8. Germline CDR1 is SEHNR and CDR2 is FQNEAQ (reference sequence). The CDR3 sequence: CASSPRWGQGYEQYF. CDR3 nucleotide sequence: TGTGCCAGCAGCCCTCGGTGGGGACAGGGCTACGAGCAGTACTTC.

The V gene is TRBV6-6, the J gene TRBJ2-6; 10 bases agree with TRBD1. Losses at the gene ends were 8 bases for V and 2 bases for J; bases not matched to a gene: 6. CDR1 and CDR2 from the germline V gene are MNHNY and SVGAGI (reference sequence). This CDR3 region has 16 residues. The CDR3 nucleotides read TGTGCCAGCGAGTGGGACAGGGGTGCTGGGGCCAACGTCCTGACTTTC. Encoded protein: CASEWDRGAGANVLTF.

The chain uses TRBV6-5 and TRBJ2-2; 8 nucleotides align to TRBD1. The CDR3 length is 15 residues. CDR1 is MNHEY, CDR2 SVGAGI, per germline. After removal of 7 bases from V and 0 bases from J, the junction contained 4 bases not matched to a gene. The CDR3 loop is CASTLQGANTGELFF. Here the CDR3 DNA reads TGTGCCAGCACCTTACAGGGGGCGAACACCGGGGAGCTGTTTTTT.

This sequence joins TRBV27 and TRBJ1-2, with D uncertain. The CDR3 has 15 amino acids. The germline V gene has CDR1 MNHEY and CDR2 SMNVEV (reference sequence). Trimming stripped 4 bases from V and 4 bases from J, with 16 bases between. The CDR3 DNA follows: TGTGCCAGCAGTTCAGACTTCGGGATGAGCTATGGCTACACCTTC. Encoded protein: CASSSDFGMSYGYTF.

The chain carries TRBV7-8 and TRBJ2-5; TRBD2 might be the D (5 bases). Germline CDR1 reads SGHVS; CDR2 reads FQNEAQ. The CDR3 runs to 17 residues. V dropped 1 base and J dropped 3 bases, with 18 bases sitting between them. The CDR3 here is CASSLDRGLGREETQYF. The CDR3, as DNA: TGTGCCAGCAGCTTAGATCGGGGATTGGGTCGAGAAGAGACCCAGTACTTC.

In its sample, this clone was seen once. This chain links TRBV2 with TRBJ2-5; 9 nucleotides line up with TRBD1. The J segment lost 2 bases and the V segment lost 2 bases, leaving 6 bases of the junction unmatched. The germline V gene encodes CDR1 SNHLY and CDR2 FYNNEI. The CDR3 is made up of 16 amino acids. CDR3 nucleotide sequence: TGTGCCAGCAGTGAAACCCGACAGGGGGAACAAGAGACCCAGTACTTC. This sequence encodes CASSETRQGEQETQYF. Filled out from reference TRBV2 and TRBJ2-5, the complete variable domain reads EPEVTQTPSHQVTQMGQEVILRCVPISNHLYFYWYRQILGQKVEFLVSFYNNEISEKSEIFDDQFSVERPDGSNFTLKIRSTKLEDSAMYFCASSETRQGEQETQYFGPGTRLLVL.

V usage is TRBV6-4 and J usage is TRBJ2-1, with 11 bases aligning to TRBD2. Trimming removed 6 bases from V and 7 bases from J; junction bases left unmatched: 8. The CDR3 covers 15 residues. Germline V lookup: CDR1 MRHNA, CDR2 SNTAGT. CDR3 in amino acids: CASSLLAGGGNEQFF. The CDR3 DNA sequence: TGTGCCAGCAGCCTTCTAGCGGGGGGTGGGAATGAGCAGTTCTTC.

The chain employs TRBV2 and TRBJ2-1, with 10 nucleotides matching TRBD2. V trimming: 6 bases; J trimming: 8 bases; junction bases outside the gene matches: 1. The germline V gene encodes CDR1 SNHLY and CDR2 FYNNEI. This CDR3 spans 12 amino acids. CDR3 sequence: CASSGTSDEQFF. The CDR3 bases are TGTGCCAGCAGCGGGACTAGCGATGAGCAGTTCTTC.

This chain connects TRBV7-6 to TRBJ2-1; D uncertain. CDR3 length: 13 residues. CDR1 and CDR2 (germline): SGHVS, FNYEAQ. The ends were cut back, 5 bases at V and 15 bases at J, with 20 bases in the middle. The CDR3: CASSASTAAPSFF. CDR3 nucleotides: TGTGCCAGCAGCGCAAGTACAGCCGCCCCCTCGTTCTTC.

The chain links TRBV5-1 to TRBJ2-1; 9 nucleotides align to TRBD2. CDR1 and CDR2 from the germline V gene are SGHRS and YFSETQ. The CDR3 runs 13 residues. V gave up 0 bases and J gave up 10 bases; unmatched junction bases: 2. DNA for the CDR3: TGCGCCAGCAGCTTGGGACTAGCGGAAGAGCAGTTCTTC. It encodes CASSLGLAEEQFF.

The rearrangement joins TRBV28 to TRBJ2-7, with 9 bases lining up with TRBD1. Germline V gives CDR1 MDHEN, CDR2 SYDVKM. The CDR3 extends over 14 amino acids. V dropped 4 bases and J dropped 7; count of bases not matched to a gene: 8. The CDR3 region has the DNA TGTGCCAGCAGTTCCCCACAGGGGGCGGGTGAGCAGTACTTC. This translates into CASSSPQGAGEQYF.

Comment on this clone: The same CDR3 is also encoded by other DNA sequences in this sample. The chain couples TRBV5-1 to TRBJ2-3; 14 positions match TRBD2. J gave up 3 bases and V 4 bases, and 4 bases lay outside the gene matches. The CDR3 sequence is 16 residues long. Germline V CDR1 and CDR2: SGHRS, YFSETQ. The CDR3 nucleotides read TGCGCCAGCAGCCCCGGACTAGCGGGGGGAACAGATACGCAGTATTTT. Encoded protein: CASSPGLAGGTDTQYF.